This T cell receptor beta chain is drawn from a study of blood T cell repertoires in COVID-19. Study as a whole: Sites in the United States, Italy and Spain provided acute and convalescent COVID-19 samples.

Using immunoSEQ multiplex PCR, the repertoire was profiled, and TCRdb retains in-frame clones only, with some absent. The data contain about 74,000 clones, about four fifths of them singletons. The specimen sequenced was peripheral blood. This sequence was found in a man aged 70 or older with acute or convalescent COVID-19.

For the CDR3, the DNA is TGTGCCAGCAGTTTCGAGAATGGAGAGACCCAGTACTTC. It codes for CASSFENGETQYF. The rearrangement links TRBV12-3 or TRBV12-4 to TRBJ2-5; D is unresolved. V was shortened by 3 bases and J by 4 bases, with 9 bases between the two germline ends. There are 13 residues in the CDR3.